This TCR beta chain was obtained from a study of identical twins. Findings of the study overall: Zero-insertion analyses could be partly confounded by invariant MAIT and iNKT cells.

This clonotype was detected many times. The antigen remains unidentified. Using its own MiXCR run on the 5' RACE reads, TCRdb lists one record per CDR3 protein. Of about 390,000 distinct CDR3 sequences in the sample, approximately 10% were seen once. The CDR3 length is 14 residues. Germline trimming cut 6 bases from V and 4 bases from J; bases unmatched to any gene: 6. The sequenced sample was naive T cells sorted from blood. This clonotype originated in a woman aged 45-59 years in good health. This chain links TRBV12-3 or TRBV12-4 with TRBJ1-5; 7 bases map to TRBD1. The CDR3 nucleotides are TGTGCCAGCAGCCGAGGGACAGCGAATCAGCCCCAGCATTTT. This sequence encodes CASSRGTANQPQHF.